Reported below is one TCR beta chain. The antigen remains undetermined. This specimen belongs to a study of T cell responses to AZD1222 COVID-19 vaccine. The study's findings and limits: Of the AZD1222 recipients, only five to seven were seropositive at baseline. White British people made up most donors, females outnumbered males, and clonal diversity was possibly underestimated. In all cases, repertoires were sampled only after the peak T cell response.

Trimming left V 6 bases short and J 2 bases short, with 11 bases between. This CDR3 has 13 residues. Germline CDR1 is LNHDA and CDR2 is SQIVND (reference sequence). Clones were sequenced by immunoSEQ multiplex PCR, and TCRdb holds only the in-frame ones, with some missing. The data show about 100,000 clones, roughly 90% seen once. The TCR was taken from an adult who received the AZD1222 COVID-19 vaccine. Material: peripheral blood, obtained 28 days after the second AZD1222 dose. The rearrangement links TRBV19 to TRBJ2-7; perhaps TRBD1 as D (6 bases). The CDR3 DNA sequence: TGTGCCAGTAGCAAGGGACAAGCCTACGAGCAGTACTTC. Translation: CASSKGQAYEQYF.